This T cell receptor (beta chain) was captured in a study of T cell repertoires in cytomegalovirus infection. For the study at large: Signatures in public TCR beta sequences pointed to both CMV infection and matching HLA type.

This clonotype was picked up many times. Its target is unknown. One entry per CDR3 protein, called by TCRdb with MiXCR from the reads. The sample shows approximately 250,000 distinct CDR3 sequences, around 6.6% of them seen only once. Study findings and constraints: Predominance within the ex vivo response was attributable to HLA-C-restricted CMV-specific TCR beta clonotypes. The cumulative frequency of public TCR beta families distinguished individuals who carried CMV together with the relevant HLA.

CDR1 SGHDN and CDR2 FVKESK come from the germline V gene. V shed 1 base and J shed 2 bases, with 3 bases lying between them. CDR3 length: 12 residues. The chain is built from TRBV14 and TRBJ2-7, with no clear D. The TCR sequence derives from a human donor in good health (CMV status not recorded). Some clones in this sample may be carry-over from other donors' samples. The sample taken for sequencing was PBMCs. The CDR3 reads CASSQVPYEQYF. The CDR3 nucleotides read TGTGCCAGCAGCCAAGTCCCCTACGAGCAGTACTTC.